This T cell receptor beta chain originates from a study of regulatory T cells in long-lasting Graves disease. With 4 bases removed from V and 2 bases from J, the gap between germline ends came to 21 bases. Germline V gene data show CDR1 as SEHNR and CDR2 as FQNEAQ (reference sequence). The CDR3 consists of 17 residues. Construction of the TCR beta libraries employed iRepertoire HTBI primers in conjunction with Arm-PCR of CDR3 regions. Original processing notes: Segment identification across samples yielded around 60 TRBV and roughly 15 TRBJ segments. TCRdb re-called the multiplex PCR reads with MiXCR, one entry per CDR3 protein. These V and J calls are TCRdb output, not the study's own analysis. Altogether 550,000 to 700,000 distinct CDR3 sequences are present, about 16% being singletons, with the ten largest covering 12%. A few counts support this clonotype. No antigen is known for it. Regarding the study as a whole: Repertoires from persistent disease leaned toward TRBV28, TRBJ1-2 and TRBJ2-5. Only a small sample size was used, which may have cut accuracy.

The time point denotes: newly diagnosed GD, antithyroid drugs for less than 3 months. From PBMCs, RNA was extracted and then used to make the TCR library. These data also featured in a second study, about T cells in Graves' hyperthyroidism and ophthalmopathy. That work states: During a first-round RT-PCR of the TCR CDR3, the HTBI primer set was used.

The sequence was obtained from a man aged 18 to 29 with Graves disease. This material consisted of peripheral blood mononuclear cells (PBMCs), taken at new diagnosis, from a patient treated with antithyroid drugs. The chain joins TRBV7-9 to TRBJ2-7; TRBD2 might be the D (7 bases). Written as DNA, the CDR3 is TGTGCCAGCAGCTCTCTACGGGGGGCCCCACTTACCTACGAGCAGTACTTC. Protein sequence: CASSSLRGAPLTYEQYF.